This entry is about one T cell receptor (beta chain). Its antigen is unidentified. RNA transcripts were the template for amplifying TCR beta CDR3 regions. The HTBI primer set drove a first-round RT-PCR of the TCR CDR3. Via MiXCR, TCRdb re-called the multiplex PCR reads, giving one row per CDR3 protein. The sample contains around 600,000 distinct CDR3 sequences, more than 15% of which appear only once. This sample was taken from a study of T cells in Graves' hyperthyroidism and ophthalmopathy. At the level of the study: Peripheral blood was obtained at initial diagnosis, preceding any treatment.

Uncontrolled infection, other autoimmune disease, pregnancy and lactation each barred patients from inclusion. Diagnoses rested on clinical symptoms, serum thyroxine and TRAb, thyroid ultrasound and orbital computed tomography. The CDR3 has 17 amino acids. CDR1 and CDR2 (germline): MDHEN, SYDVKM. V was cut by 2 bases and J by 6 bases, with 19 bases left in between. Notes on the study in general: Ophthalmopathy was separated from stable hyperthyroidism by a 13 V-J model.

The chain combines TRBV28 with TRBJ2-2; D might be TRBD1 (6 bases). What was sequenced was blood. The clonotype comes from a woman aged 40-49 years with Graves' ophthalmopathy. CDR3 coding DNA: TGTGCCAGCAGTTTAGTCGGGACAAAAAAGGGGGCCGGGGAGCTGTTTTTT. It specifies CASSLVGTKKGAGELFF. The entire variable domain, with the rest obtained from reference TRBV28 and TRBJ2-2, is as follows: DVKVTQSSRYLVKRTGEKVFLECVQDMDHENMFWYRQDPGLGLRLIYFSYDVKMKEKGDIPEGYSVSREKKERFSLILESASTNQTSMYLCASSLVGTKKGAGELFFGEGSRLTVL.